Each of the 14 T cell receptor beta chains below was sequenced from the same sample in a study of PD-L1 blockade in urothelial cancer. Generated by immunoSEQ multiplex PCR, the TCRdb table keeps only in-frame clones and is missing some. The table records tens of thousands of clones, more than 70% of them present only once. Time point given: peripheral blood 6 weeks after treatment start. This specimen consisted of PBMCs, obtained around atezolizumab (anti-PD-L1) treatment. The receptor set was obtained from a man aged 70 or older with urothelial cancer.

The J gene is TRBJ2-1, the V gene TRBV6-4; 9 positions match TRBD2. The trim removed 0 bases at V and 12 bases at J, leaving 9 bases unmatched. The CDR3 extends over 15 amino acids. Per the germline V gene, CDR1 is MRHNA and CDR2 is SNTAGT. The CDR3 DNA reads TGTGCCAGCAGTGACTCGGTGGCGGGAGGGAGTGTGCAGTTCTTC. Amino acid sequence: CASSDSVAGGSVQFF.

This clone was observed a few times. The chain uses TRBV4-3 and TRBJ1-5, with D hard to call. Germline assignment: CDR1 LGHNA and CDR2 YSLEER. Deletions cut 0 bases from V and 4 bases from J, with 10 bases between. The CDR3 is 15 amino acids. The CDR3 DNA sequence: TGCGCCAGCAGCCAAGAGCTTGGGAGAAATCAGCCCCAGCATTTT. Protein: CASSQELGRNQPQHF.

This rearrangement joins TRBV19 to TRBJ2-3, with D maybe TRBD2 (7 bases). Trimming pared 3 bases from V and 2 bases from J, leaving 15 bases between. The CDR3 has 16 residues. CDR1 is LNHDA, CDR2 SQIVND, per germline (reference sequence). As DNA, the CDR3 is TGTGCCAGTAGTATTAGGGGGACTACCGCCACAGATACGCAGTATTTT. It yields the protein CASSIRGTTATDTQYF.

V usage is TRBV7-6 and J usage is TRBJ2-1; 7 positions agree with TRBD2. The CDR3 is 16 residues long. From germline, CDR1 is SGHVS and CDR2 FNYEAQ. J lost 6 bases, V lost 5 bases, and 13 bases had no gene match. The CDR3 coding sequence is TGTGCCAGCAGCGACTTAGGGCGGGAGTCGGGCAATGAGCAGTTCTTC. It is translated as CASSDLGRESGNEQFF.

CDR3 sequence reads: CASRRTFNSNQPQHF. The CDR3 nucleotides read TGTGCCAGCCGGAGAACCTTTAATAGCAATCAGCCCCAGCATTTT. The J gene is TRBJ1-5, the V gene TRBV6-1; D uncertain. This CDR3 comprises 15 residues. The germline gives CDR1 MNHNS, CDR2 SASEGT. The V end lost 8 bases, the J end lost 0 bases, and 14 bases lay between the germline ends.

This chain joins TRBV18 and TRBJ1-1; D unclear. V was cut by 3 bases and J by 0 bases, with 8 bases left in between. This CDR3 is 14 amino acids long. Germline loops: CDR1 KGHSH, CDR2 LQKENI. CDR3 DNA sequence: TGTGCCAGCTCACCCTACGGGGTGAACACTGAAGCTTTCTTT. Translated, it gives CASSPYGVNTEAFF.

CDR3 in DNA: TGTGCCAGCAGCGTAGCGGGGAAAGAGACCCAGTACTTC. The encoded protein is CASSVAGKETQYF. The J gene is TRBJ2-5, the V gene TRBV9; weak D call: TRBD2 (5 bases). Per the germline V gene, CDR1 is SGDLS and CDR2 is YYNGEE. The CDR3 loop spans 13 amino acids. V gave up 0 bases and J gave up 3 bases, with 6 bases separating them.

The genes are TRBV28 and TRBJ2-1; TRBD1 might be the D (5 bases). Germline V lookup: CDR1 MDHEN, CDR2 SYDVKM. This CDR3 region has 13 residues. Trimming shortened V by 3 bases and J by 9 bases, and 12 bases separated the two germline ends. CDR3 DNA sequence: TGTGCCAGCAGTTTGGGGCTAGACAGTGAGCAGTTCTTC. It specifies CASSLGLDSEQFF.

The J gene is TRBJ1-2, the V gene TRBV6-6; the D gene is possibly TRBD1 (6 bases). V was trimmed by 2 bases and J by 5 bases, leaving 15 bases between them. The CDR3 totals 15 residues. In germline, CDR1 is MNHNY, CDR2 SVGAGI (reference sequence). CDR3 loop: CASSYGNRAEYGYTF. Here the CDR3 DNA reads TGTGCCAGCAGTTACGGGAACAGGGCGGAGTATGGCTACACCTTC.

The V gene is TRBV14, the J gene TRBJ1-1; D gene uncertain. CDR1 and CDR2 (germline): SGHDN, FVKESK. The V end was cut by 1 base, the J end by 10 bases, with 13 bases between. The CDR3 consists of 13 residues. CDR3 coding DNA: TGTGCCAGCAGCCAAGGAGCGGGTCAAAGAGCTTTCTTT. Protein product: CASSQGAGQRAFF.

This clone appeared a few times. The junction differs from germline at one of its ends, possibly a read error. The gene calls are TRBV29-1 and TRBJ1-4, with D possibly matching TRBD1 (5 bases). Germline loops: CDR1 SQVTM, CDR2 ANQGSEA. CDR3 length: 10 residues. CDR3 in amino acids: CSVEEEARVF. The CDR3 DNA reads TGCAGCGTTGAAGAGGAAGCCAGGGTTTTT.

The chain is built from TRBV18 and TRBJ2-7, with a weak D call TRBD2 (6 bases). This CDR3 has 13 amino acids. The V end lost 3 bases, the J end lost 5 bases, and 11 bases lay between the germline ends. Germline-derived CDR1 and CDR2 are KGHSH and LQKENI. Here the CDR3 DNA reads TGTGCCAGCTCACCTCCGGGAGTGGACGAGCAGTACTTC. Amino acids: CASSPPGVDEQYF. Variable domain in full (rest from reference TRBV18 and TRBJ2-7): NAGVMQNPRHLVRRRGQEARLRCSPMKGHSHVYWYRQLPEEGLKFMVYLQKENIIDESGMPKERFSAEFPKEGPSILRIQQVVRGDSAAYFCASSPPGVDEQYFGPGTRLTVT.

The genes are TRBV7-2 and TRBJ1-2; D is perhaps TRBD1 (6 bases). CDR1 SGHTA and CDR2 FQGNSA come from the germline V gene. The CDR3 loop spans 14 amino acids. Trimming cost V 5 bases and J 4 bases, with 14 bases left between them. The CDR3 protein is CASSDHREFYGYTF. CDR3 nucleotides: TGTGCCAGCAGCGATCACAGGGAATTCTATGGCTACACCTTC. Full variable domain (outside the CDR3, taken from reference TRBV7-2 and TRBJ1-2): GAGVSQSPSNKVTEKGKDVELRCDPISGHTALYWYRQSLGQGLEFLIYFQGNSAPDKSGLPSDRFSAERTGGSVSTLTIQRTQQEDSAVYLCASSDHREFYGYTFGSGTRLTVV.

The V gene is TRBV7-9, the J gene TRBJ2-6; D possibly corresponds to TRBD2 (5 bases). The CDR3 contains 15 residues. Trimming took 1 base from V and 4 from J, leaving 8 bases between them. CDR1 is SEHNR and CDR2 is FQNEAQ in the germline V gene (reference sequence). Here the CDR3 DNA reads TGTGCCAGCAGCTTAGACGGGATCGGGGCCAACGTCCTGACTTTC. It yields the protein CASSLDGIGANVLTF.